These 8 T cell receptor beta chains share one sample of origin, sequenced in a study of CD8 T cells in Susac syndrome. Random hexamers were used to reverse transcribe the RNA input (about 0.5 to 1 ug). Using its own MiXCR run on the immunoSEQ multiplex PCR reads, TCRdb lists one record per CDR3 protein. This table has over 300,000 distinct CDR3 sequences, approximately 90% appearing once. Source material: CD4+ T cells from PBMCs. Receptors were obtained from a human donor with multiple sclerosis.

J is TRBJ2-3 and V is TRBV20-1; 7 nucleotides match TRBD2. The V and J ends lost 0 bases and 0 bases, in that order; junction bases with no gene match: 9. Germline CDR1 is DFQATT and CDR2 is SNEGSKA (reference sequence). This CDR3 is 17 amino acids long. CDR3 DNA sequence: TGCAGTGCTAGAGATCCCTTCGGAGCGGGGAGCACAGATACGCAGTATTTT. Translated: CSARDPFGAGSTDTQYF.

The CDR3 DNA follows: TGCAGTGCTAACCCCGGCCGCCGGGAGACCCAGTACTTC. This codes for CSANPGRRETQYF. The chain links TRBV20-1 to TRBJ2-5; no clear D. The CDR3 has 13 residues. Trimming left V 4 bases short and J 5 bases short, with 14 bases between. The germline gives CDR1 DFQATT, CDR2 SNEGSKA (reference sequence).

This clonotype was seen a few times. The V call is TRBV30, the J call TRBJ2-3; maybe TRBD1 (6 bases). The germline V gene encodes CDR1 GTSNPN and CDR2 SVGIG (reference sequence). Trimming stripped 3 bases from V and 6 bases from J, with 16 bases between. The CDR3 has 14 amino acids. The DNA for the CDR3 is TGTGCCTGGAGAAACCCACAGGGAATTGATACGCAGTATTTT. Translation: CAWRNPQGIDTQYF. The variable domain in full, with the rest retrieved from reference TRBV30 and TRBJ2-3, is SQTIHQWPATLVQPVGSPLSLECTVEGTSNPNLYWYRQAAGRGLQLLFYSVGIGQISSEVPQNLSASRPQDRQFILSSKKLLLSDSGFYLCAWRNPQGIDTQYFGPGTRLTVL.

V gene TRBV27 combines with J gene TRBJ1-3; D unresolved. CDR1 is MNHEY and CDR2 is SMNVEV in the germline V gene (reference sequence). Trimming left V 5 bases short and J 7 bases short, with 12 bases between. This CDR3 region has 13 residues. CDR3 protein: CASSPRNANTIYF. CDR3 sequence (DNA): TGTGCCAGCAGTCCCAGAAACGCGAACACCATATATTTT.

The chain is built from TRBV20-1 and TRBJ1-4; D not resolved. This CDR3 comprises 12 residues. Trimming cost V 5 bases and J 5 bases, with 9 bases left between them. Germline values: CDR1 DFQATT, CDR2 SNEGSKA (reference sequence). The CDR3 DNA reads as TGCAGTGCTGTAGGGAACAATGAAAAACTGTTTTTT. Encoded protein: CSAVGNNEKLFF.

The genes are TRBV19 and TRBJ1-1; no clear D. Trimming took 6 bases from V and 0 from J, leaving 8 bases between them. The V gene's germline CDR1 is LNHDA and CDR2 SQIVND (reference sequence). This CDR3 has 13 residues. This chain's CDR3 is CASRGEVNTEAFF. The CDR3 DNA reads as TGTGCCAGTAGGGGAGAGGTGAACACTGAAGCTTTCTTT. The full variable domain, completed using reference TRBV19 and TRBJ1-1, is DGGITQSPKYLFRKEGQNVTLSCEQNLNHDAMYWYRQDPGQGLRLIYYSQIVNDFQKGDIAEGYSVSREKKESFPLTVTSAQKNPTAFYLCASRGEVNTEAFFGQGTRLTVV.

CDR3 protein: CASSEIGTALAKNIQYF. The CDR3 region has the DNA TGTGCCAGCAGTGAAATCGGGACAGCACTAGCCAAAAACATTCAGTACTTC. The J gene is TRBJ2-4, the V gene TRBV6-1; 7 bases agree with TRBD1. The length of the CDR3 is 17 residues. After removal of 2 bases from V and 0 bases from J, the junction contained 7 bases not matched to a gene. Germline assignment: CDR1 MNHNS and CDR2 SASEGT.

This clonotype was counted a single time. This chain joins TRBV11-2 and TRBJ2-7; the match to TRBD2 covers 8 bases. CDR1 is SGHAT and CDR2 is FQNNGV in the germline V gene. This CDR3 contains 14 residues. Trimming at V came to 1 base and at J to 3 bases, leaving 2 bases not matched to a gene. The CDR3 DNA follows: TGTGCCAGCAGCTTAGTTGCGGGGGGCTACGAGCAGTACTTC. This sequence encodes CASSLVAGGYEQYF.